This T cell receptor beta chain was captured by sequencing in a study of technical replicates of blood from a handful of donors (dated by TCRdb to about 2017). With regard to this clone: This receptor's antigen is unknown. Nothing much larger sits one base from this clone, and base qualities are not available.

The germline V gene provides CDR1 SGHRS and CDR2 YFSETQ. From the cysteine through the phenylalanine, the CDR3 covers 15 amino acids. Solely the CDR3 DNA is kept, with 45 bases framed from the first base. V is pruned by 4 bases and J by 1 base, leaving 5 bases of the junction without a gene match. Receptor libraries were prepared by the immunoSEQ multiplex PCR assay. Sourced from immuneACCESS, this table was stored by TCRdb with only in-frame sequences that have V and J called. A share of the clones is absent; for the studies checked, an unresolved V gene accounts for under half, and the remainder has no known explanation. The sample table contains about 17,000 clones; only one count was recorded for 65% to 85% of them. The ten largest clonotypes hold about 9.4% of the sample.

The V and J genes are TRBV5-1 and TRBJ1-1, with 9 bases aligning to TRBD1. Specimen: PBMCs. The receptor's source is a human donor in good health. Some clones in this sample may be carry-over from other donors' samples. The nucleotide sequence is given as TGCGCCAGCAGCCCGAACAGGGGGCAGAACACTGAAGCTTTCTTT. Its coded protein is CASSPNRGQNTEAFF.